This T cell receptor (beta chain) was identified during a study of metastatic and nonmetastatic thyroid tumors. Study details: Where malignant and benign thyroid patients were concerned, repertoires were compared across blood and tumor or nodule tissue.

Turning to this clone: Its matching antigen is unknown. This could be a read error, since a much larger clone is one nucleotide away.

Every patient was untreated before thyroid surgery. With MiXCR, TCRdb called clones anew from the PCR reads. Here the sample spans some 21,000 clones, about 30% being singletons. Study results and limitations: The study reportedly found significantly higher TCR beta diversity in malignant thyroid tumors than benign nodules, in blood and tumor.

The TCR originated in a female donor with papillary thyroid cancer or a benign thyroid nodule (not recorded which). Some clones in this sample may be carry-over from other donors' samples. The sequenced sample consisted of tumor tissue.

The CDR3 is CASSWGSLGGAEAFF. CDR3 bases: TGTGCCAGCAGCTGGGGGTCCTTAGGAGGAGCTGAAGCTTTCTTT. This chain connects TRBV5-6 to TRBJ1-1; D may be TRBD1 (5 bases). This CDR3 contains 15 residues. Germline assignment: CDR1 SGHDT and CDR2 YYEEEE. Trimming removed 3 bases from V and 6 bases from J, with 18 bases in between.